The 24 T cell receptor beta chains below all came from one sample that was sequenced in a study of T cells in Graves' hyperthyroidism and ophthalmopathy. TCR beta CDR3 regions were amplified from RNA. First-round RT-PCR with HTBI primers amplified the TCR CDR3 region. TCRdb redid the calling of the multiplex PCR reads with MiXCR, one entry per CDR3 protein. The sample records under 250,000 distinct CDR3 sequences, approximately 16% being singletons. The specimen sequenced was blood. Receptors were obtained from a woman aged 45-65 years with Graves' hyperthyroidism.

The chain is built from TRBV7-2 and TRBJ2-2, with unresolved D. CDR1 and CDR2 (germline): SGHTA, FQGNSA. Trimming pared 5 bases from V and 4 bases from J, leaving 8 bases between. The CDR3 loop spans 13 amino acids. The CDR3 sequence: CASSLTITGELFF. The CDR3 DNA is TGTGCCAGCAGCCTAACAATCACCGGGGAGCTGTTTTTT.

The V call is TRBV20-1, the J call TRBJ2-1, with D possibly matching TRBD1 (6 bases). Trimming took off 5 bases at V and 5 bases at J, with 13 bases between the two ends. CDR1 and CDR2 (germline): DFQATT, SNEGSKA (reference sequence). This CDR3 is 13 amino acids long. The CDR3 protein is CSAPRDTHNEQFF. CDR3 DNA: TGCAGTGCTCCTAGGGACACCCACAATGAGCAGTTCTTC.

The gene calls are TRBV7-3 and TRBJ2-7, with 8 positions matching TRBD2. Germline V lookup: CDR1 SGHTA, CDR2 FQGTGA. The V segment lost 2 bases and the J segment 3 bases; nucleotides outside the gene matches: 6. CDR3 size: 15 residues. CDR3 nucleotide sequence: TGTGCCAGCAGCTTACAACTAGCGGAGTACTACGAGCAGTACTTC. It is translated as CASSLQLAEYYEQYF. Drawing the rest from reference TRBV7-3 and TRBJ2-7, the complete variable domain is GAGVSQTPSNKVTEKGKYVELRCDPISGHTALYWYRQSLGQGPEFLIYFQGTGAADDSGLPNDRFFAVRPEGSVSTLKIQRTERGDSAVYLCASSLQLAEYYEQYFGPGTRLTVT.

J is TRBJ2-4 and V is TRBV4-2, with a tentative D call TRBD1 (6 bases). CDR1 is LGHNA and CDR2 is YNFKEQ in the germline V gene. The V and J ends lost 3 bases and 1 base respectively, with 16 bases between them. The CDR3 sequence is 17 residues long. The CDR3 DNA sequence: TGTGCCAGCAGCCAGCCACCACAGGGTGAGGCCAAAAACATTCAGTACTTC. This sequence encodes CASSQPPQGEAKNIQYF.

In this sample, this clonotype turned up many times. J is TRBJ2-7 and V is TRBV27, with D possibly matching TRBD2 (5 bases). The germline gives CDR1 MNHEY, CDR2 SMNVEV (reference sequence). V lost 2 bases to trimming and J lost 3 bases, with 8 bases between them. This CDR3 has 13 amino acids. The CDR3 DNA is TGTGCCAGCAGTTTAGGACTCCACTACGAGCAGTACTTC. It encodes CASSLGLHYEQYF.

This clonotype showed up many times. The V and J genes are TRBV5-6 and TRBJ1-2; TRBD1 is a possible D gene (5 bases). Deletions cut 0 bases from V and 8 bases from J, with 17 bases between. CDR1 and CDR2 from the germline V gene are SGHDT and YYEEEE. CDR3 length equals 15 residues. The CDR3 sequence: CASSLVLPGVGGYTF. The CDR3 DNA reads as TGTGCCAGCAGCTTGGTGCTCCCGGGGGTAGGAGGCTACACCTTC.

This clonotype was seen repeatedly, ten times or more. The V call is TRBV28, the J call TRBJ1-5; 9 bases agree with TRBD1. CDR3 length: 13 residues. V lost 10 bases and J lost 2; bases outside the gene matches: 3. The germline V gene encodes CDR1 MDHEN and CDR2 SYDVKM. CDR3 region: CAIRTGGNQPQHF. For the CDR3, the DNA is TGTGCCATACGGACAGGGGGCAATCAGCCCCAGCATTTT.

This clonotype has more than one count but fewer than ten. The chain carries TRBV7-3 and TRBJ2-5; 7 bases match TRBD1. J was trimmed by 5 bases and V by 4 bases; bases with no gene match: 4. The CDR3 contains 13 residues. Germline V gene lookup returns CDR1 SGHTA and CDR2 FQGTGA. CDR3 loop: CASSWDSGETQYF. The CDR3 bases are TGTGCCAGCAGCTGGGACAGTGGGGAGACCCAGTACTTC.

As for this clonotype: A read error may be the cause here, since a much bigger clone is one base away. V is TRBV7-3 and J is TRBJ2-1, with 7 nucleotides matching TRBD2. The J call may be incorrect, as the DNA end agrees better with TRBJ2-7. The CDR3 has 15 amino acids. CDR1 is SGHTA and CDR2 is FQGTGA in the germline V gene. Here the CDR3 reads CASSLEASGYNEQYF. The CDR3 nucleotides are TGTGCCAGCAGCTTAGAGGCTAGCGGTTACAATGAGCAGTACTTC.

The chain's CDR3 is CATSGSLATDTQYF. The CDR3 nucleotides read TGTGCCACCAGTGGTTCCCTAGCAACAGATACGCAGTATTTT. The chain links TRBV24-1 to TRBJ2-3, with D possibly being TRBD2 (5 bases). Germline CDR1 is KGHDR and CDR2 is SFDVKD. This CDR3 region has 14 residues. V was shortened by 5 bases and J by 3 bases, with 11 bases between the two germline ends.

A few counts support this clonotype. V gene TRBV6-2 or TRBV6-3 combines with J gene TRBJ2-7; 13 nucleotides match TRBD2. Trimming removed 2 bases from V and 5 bases from J; junction bases left unmatched: 3. The CDR3 spans 15 residues. Germline V gives CDR1 MNHEY, CDR2 SVGEGT. The CDR3 protein is CASSYGLAGDDEQYF. CDR3 DNA sequence: TGTGCCAGCAGTTACGGACTAGCGGGAGATGACGAGCAGTACTTC.

There are a few counts of this clonotype. This chain connects TRBV3-1 to TRBJ1-1; a weak D match, TRBD1 (5 bases). Germline CDR1 is LGHDT and CDR2 is YNNKEL (reference sequence). The CDR3 is 15 residues long. V was pared by 1 base and J by 0 bases, with 9 bases between. CDR3 bases: TGTGCCAGCAGCCAAGGGACGGGGCTGAACACTGAAGCTTTCTTT. It is translated as CASSQGTGLNTEAFF.

In its sample, this clonotype was seen a few times. The chain carries TRBV12-3 or TRBV12-4 and TRBJ2-1, with D hard to call. This CDR3 has 13 amino acids. V lost 10 bases to trimming and J lost 4 bases, with 14 bases between them. Written as DNA, the CDR3 is TGTGCCACCATGAAGGACGTTTACAATGAGCAGTTCTTC. It yields the protein CATMKDVYNEQFF.

This clonotype has at least ten counts. The chain employs TRBV9 and TRBJ1-2, with 7 positions matching TRBD1. The CDR3 loop spans 15 amino acids. Per germline, CDR1 SGDLS and CDR2 YYNGEE. V trimming: 4 bases; J trimming: 2 bases; junction bases outside the gene matches: 8. CDR3 loop: CASSKTGDLNYGYTF. CDR3 nucleotides: TGTGCCAGCAGCAAAACAGGGGACTTAAACTATGGCTACACCTTC.

This chain joins TRBV7-9 and TRBJ2-3; the match to TRBD2 covers 10 bases. Germline trimming cut 10 bases from V and 0 bases from J; bases unmatched to any gene: 7. From germline, CDR1 is SEHNR and CDR2 FQNEAQ (reference sequence). CDR3 size: 15 residues. CDR3 region: CATIAGGSSTDTQYF. The CDR3 DNA reads as TGTGCCACCATAGCGGGGGGCTCCAGCACAGATACGCAGTATTTT. Variable domain in full (rest from reference TRBV7-9 and TRBJ2-3): DTGVSQNPRHKITKRGQNVTFRCDPISEHNRLYWYRQTLGQGPEFLTYFQNEAQLEKSRLLSDRFSAERPKGSFSTLEIQRTEQGDSAMYLCATIAGGSSTDTQYFGPGTRLTVL.

This clonotype was seen a handful of times. The chain couples TRBV24-1 to TRBJ2-3, with TRBD1 identical over 7 bases. The germline CDR1 and CDR2 sequences are KGHDR and SFDVKD. This CDR3 is 14 amino acids long. V lost 4 bases and J lost 4; bases outside the gene matches: 4. The CDR3 is CATSEPTGSDTQYF. The CDR3 DNA follows: TGTGCCACCAGTGAACCGACAGGGTCAGATACGCAGTATTTT.

V and J are TRBV10-1 and TRBJ1-4; D is uncertain. The V gene's germline CDR1 is WNHNN and CDR2 SYGVQD (reference sequence). CDR3 length: 13 residues. V gave up 6 bases and J gave up 7 bases, with 12 bases separating them. The CDR3, as DNA: TGCGCCAGCAGCGAGGATGTCGGTGAAAAACTGTTTTTT. It yields the protein CASSEDVGEKLFF.

This clonotype was seen many times. The CDR3, as DNA: TGTGCCAGCAGTGACCATCAGTTTGGCTACACCTTC. Encoded protein: CASSDHQFGYTF. J is TRBJ1-2 and V is TRBV6-1, with no clear D. Trimming stripped 3 bases from V and 7 bases from J, with 9 bases between. Germline V gene sequence: CDR1 MNHNS, CDR2 SASEGT. CDR3 size: 12 residues.

The rearrangement links TRBV10-2 to TRBJ2-7; no reliable D call. The germline CDR1 and CDR2 sequences are WSHSY and SAAADI. Trimming removed 3 bases from V and 9 bases from J, with 12 bases in between. CDR3 length: 12 residues. For the CDR3, the DNA is TGCGCCAGCAGTGAAGACTTCTCTGGGCAGTACTTC. Amino acid sequence: CASSEDFSGQYF.

This clonotype was seen repeatedly, ten times or more. The J gene is TRBJ2-1, the V gene TRBV5-1, with 9 bases fitting TRBD2. CDR3 length: 17 residues. The germline V gene has CDR1 SGHRS and CDR2 YFSETQ. V was clipped by 2 bases and J by 7 bases; unmatched bases: 13. CDR3 sequence: CASSLTAGGSSGNEQFF. The CDR3 region has the DNA TGCGCCAGCAGCTTAACGGCGGGAGGGTCGAGTGGGAATGAGCAGTTCTTC.

The chain joins TRBV6-1 to TRBJ2-7, with TRBD2 as a possible D gene (5 bases). V was shortened by 7 bases and J by 2 bases, with 18 bases between the two germline ends. CDR1 is MNHNS and CDR2 is SASEGT in the germline V gene. This CDR3 comprises 15 residues. CDR3 coding DNA: TGTGCCAGCACTATTGACCCCGAGGGAACCTACGAGCAGTACTTC. Translation: CASTIDPEGTYEQYF.

The rearrangement links TRBV5-1 to TRBJ2-1, with a possible D match to TRBD2 (6 bases). CDR1 and CDR2 from the germline V gene are SGHRS and YFSETQ. The CDR3 totals 13 residues. Trimming cost V 1 base and J 5 bases, with 7 bases left between them. As DNA, the CDR3 is TGCGCCAGCAGCTTGCCGGGAGACAATGAGCAGTTCTTC. This encodes CASSLPGDNEQFF.

This clonotype came up many times. The J gene is TRBJ2-1, the V gene TRBV3-1; 8 bases fit TRBD2. The germline CDR1 and CDR2 sequences are LGHDT and YNNKEL (reference sequence). The CDR3 runs to 16 residues. V was clipped by 3 bases and J by 2 bases; unmatched bases: 6. CDR3 protein: CASSQITSGAYNEQFF. The CDR3 coding sequence is TGTGCCAGCAGCCAGATAACTAGCGGCGCCTACAATGAGCAGTTCTTC.

A note on this clonotype: It may be a read error: a sequence one base away is much more abundant. The chain combines TRBV7-2 with TRBJ2-1; TRBD1 agrees at 10 bases. Unmatched junction bases numbered 13, after V lost 4 bases and J lost 7 bases. Germline CDR1 and CDR2: SGHTA and FQGNSA. The CDR3 has 17 amino acids. The CDR3 is CASSSNRDRGYCNEQFF. The CDR3 nucleotides are TGTGCCAGCAGCTCGAACCGGGACAGGGGATACTGTAATGAGCAGTTCTTC.